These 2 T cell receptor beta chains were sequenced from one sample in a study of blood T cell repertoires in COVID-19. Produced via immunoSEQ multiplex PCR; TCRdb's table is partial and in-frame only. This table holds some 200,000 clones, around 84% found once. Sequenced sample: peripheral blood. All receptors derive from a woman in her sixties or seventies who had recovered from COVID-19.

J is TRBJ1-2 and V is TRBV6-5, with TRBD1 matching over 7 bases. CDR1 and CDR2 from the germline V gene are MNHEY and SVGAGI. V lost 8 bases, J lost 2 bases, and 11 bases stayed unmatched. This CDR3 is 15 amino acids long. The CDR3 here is CASGRQGLGNYGYTF. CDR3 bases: TGTGCCAGCGGCCGACAGGGATTGGGAAACTATGGCTACACCTTC.

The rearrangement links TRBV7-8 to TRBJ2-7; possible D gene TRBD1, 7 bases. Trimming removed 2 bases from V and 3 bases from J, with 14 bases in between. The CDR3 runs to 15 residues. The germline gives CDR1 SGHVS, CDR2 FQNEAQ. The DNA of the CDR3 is TGTGCCAGCAGCTTACAGGAGGGGGCGGGCTACGAGCAGTACTTC. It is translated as CASSLQEGAGYEQYF.